Reported below is one T cell receptor beta chain. This clone was observed a single time. The antigen it binds to is not known. No qualities accompany the bases; no much larger clone lies one base away. V is shortened by 0 bases, J by 0 bases, and the region joining them spans 9 bases. Inclusive of the bounding cysteine and phenylalanine, the CDR3 is 15 residues long. Of all the DNA, just the CDR3 is kept, 45 bases in frame from base 1. According to the germline V gene, CDR1 reads KGHSH and CDR2 reads LQKENI. The data are from a study of T cell changes during pregnancy in multiple sclerosis (dated by TCRdb to the late 2010s). General notes on the study: The study examined how the T cell repertoire changed over the course of pregnancy in women with multiple sclerosis.

Libraries were made using the immunoSEQ multiplex PCR assay. TCRdb took over this immuneACCESS table, retaining in-frame rearrangements with V and J assigned. Such tables are incomplete; in checked studies, under half of the missing clones stem from an unresolved V gene, and the remainder is unexplained. Counted in this sample were about 50,000 clones; roughly 92% of them appeared once. The ten largest clonotypes hold around 0.4% of the sample. The sequencing used CD4+ T cells from peripheral blood mononuclear cells, collected before pregnancy. This receptor chain uses TRBV18 and TRBJ2-7; D gene: possibly TRBD2, on 5 matching bases. This sequence originates from a female donor with multiple sclerosis, enrolled in a pregnancy study. The CDR3 region has the sequence CASSPPPGFSYEQYF. The bases read TGTGCCAGCTCACCACCGCCGGGATTCTCCTACGAGCAGTACTTC.